This TCR beta chain was recorded in a study of Ad26.COV2.S vaccination and SARS-CoV-2 variants. TCRdb's table, derived via immunoSEQ multiplex PCR, lists solely in-frame clones and lacks some. The data hold under 250,000 clones, with around 88% observed a single time. With 4 bases removed from V and 4 bases from J, the gap between germline ends came to 15 bases. CDR1 is SGHRS, CDR2 YFSETQ, per germline. The CDR3 loop spans 15 amino acids. The sample's treatment: 19 received Ad26.COV2.S at low or high dose, single or two shots; about five received placebo; per-sample allocation not given. Material that was analyzed had been drawn on day 63 after the first vaccine or placebo injection. An adult aged 18-55 years in Boston served as the donor.

The receptor's source is a person between 18 and 65 years old who received the Ad26.COV2.S COVID-19 vaccine or a placebo. The sample was peripheral blood, taken in a trial of Ad26.COV2.S vaccine versus placebo. This sequence joins TRBV5-1 and TRBJ1-3; TRBD1 might be the D (6 bases). The CDR3 DNA is TGCGCCAGCAGCGTGGCCCAGGGACAAGGAAACACCATATATTTT. Translating it yields CASSVAQGQGNTIYF.